The T cell receptor beta chain described here comes from a study of T cell responses to AZD1222 COVID-19 vaccine. In germline, CDR1 is SGHNT, CDR2 YYREEE (reference sequence). This CDR3 is 17 amino acids long. General observations from the study: White British people made up most donors, females outnumbered males, and clonal diversity was possibly underestimated.

Libraries were prepared by immunoSEQ multiplex PCR; TCRdb keeps only in-frame clonotypes and omits some of them. The table records approximately 120,000 clones, approximately 91% of them present only once. Remarks on this clone: Antigen: not known. One end of the junction is discordant with germline, which a read error may explain.

This specimen consisted of peripheral blood, obtained on day 0 of AZD1222 vaccination. This rearrangement joins TRBV5-4 to TRBJ2-7, with 9 bases identical to TRBD1. The TCR originated in an adult in good health. The CDR3 spells CASSLAGRTGDSDEQYF. As DNA, the CDR3 is TGTGCCAGCAGCTTGGCTGGTCGGACAGGGGACTCCGACGAGCAGTACTTC.